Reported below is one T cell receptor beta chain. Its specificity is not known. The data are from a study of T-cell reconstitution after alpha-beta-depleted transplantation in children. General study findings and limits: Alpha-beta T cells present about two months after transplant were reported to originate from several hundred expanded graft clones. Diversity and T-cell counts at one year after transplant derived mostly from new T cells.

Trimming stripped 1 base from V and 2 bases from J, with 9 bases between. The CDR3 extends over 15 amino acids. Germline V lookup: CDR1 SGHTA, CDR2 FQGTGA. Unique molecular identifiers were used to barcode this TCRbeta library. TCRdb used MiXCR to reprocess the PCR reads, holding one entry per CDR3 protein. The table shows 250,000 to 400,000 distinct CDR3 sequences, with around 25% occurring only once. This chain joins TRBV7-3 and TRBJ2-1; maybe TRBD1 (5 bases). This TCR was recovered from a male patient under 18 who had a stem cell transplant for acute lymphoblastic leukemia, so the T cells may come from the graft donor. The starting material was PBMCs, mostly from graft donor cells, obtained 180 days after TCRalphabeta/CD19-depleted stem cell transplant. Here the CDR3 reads CASSLMLGAYNEQFF. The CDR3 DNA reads TGTGCCAGCAGCTTAATGCTAGGGGCCTACAATGAGCAGTTCTTC.